A selection of T cell receptor beta chains follows, all from one sample in a study of blood T cell repertoires in COVID-19. Profiling relied on immunoSEQ multiplex PCR, and the TCRdb table lists in-frame clones only, not all of them. The table records approximately 82,000 clones, roughly 80% of them present only once. Sequenced sample: peripheral blood. All receptors derive from a woman aged 70 to 79 with acute or convalescent COVID-19. CDR3s include the opening cysteine and the closing phenylalanine or tryptophan.

v_gene	j_gene	CDR3aa
TRBV2	TRBJ2-3	CASRYTDNPTDTQYF
TRBV24-1	TRBJ1-2	CATSDWDRNGYTF
TRBV6-6	TRBJ2-5	CASSYPPSGRPQYF
TRBV12-3/TRBV12-4	TRBJ1-2	CASSQGQMGGYTF
TRBV6-5	TRBJ2-7	CASSRRGRTYEQYF
TRBV5-1	TRBJ2-1	CASSFGTRFMWDNEQFF
TRBV19	TRBJ2-2	CASSIGPPAGLNTGELFF
TRBV9	TRBJ2-2	CASSVGPDTGELFF
TRBV19	TRBJ1-1	CASSIGGQGITEAFF
TRBV6-5	TRBJ1-1	CASKNTEAFF
TRBV29-1	TRBJ2-2	CSVEDQNKNTGELFF
TRBV19	TRBJ1-3	CASSKNDRFSGNTIYF
TRBV15	TRBJ2-3	CATSRDPGGSTDTQYF
TRBV25-1	TRBJ1-1	CASSEIDRDGTEAFF
TRBV19	TRBJ2-1	CASSIRGTSGNRNEQFF
TRBV28	TRBJ1-5	CASSLTEGQLNQPQHF
TRBV6-5	TRBJ2-7	CASTTTSYEQYF
TRBV30	TRBJ1-2	CAWRVRGANYGYTF
TRBV28	TRBJ1-2	CASNTQGNYGYTF
TRBV7-9	TRBJ2-3	CASQTIEQGRRTDTQYF
TRBV6-5	TRBJ1-4	CASRNTGWGEKLFF
TRBV27	TRBJ1-4	CASSLTGGFNEKLFF
TRBV5-6	TRBJ2-1	CASSGTGGRNEQFF
TRBV28	TRBJ2-5	CASSQDLAGYQETQYF
TRBV19	TRBJ1-4	CASSRGFGEKLFF
TRBV5-1	TRBJ2-7	CASSPRQGQGREQYF
TRBV30	TRBJ1-2	CAWSVRNYGYTF
TRBV24-1	TRBJ2-2	CATSDITSGVGTGELFF
TRBV6-5	TRBJ2-5	CASWVRAGGQETQYF
TRBV30	TRBJ1-1	CAWDRDSGNTEAFF
TRBV7-3	TRBJ2-6	CASSLGGQGGSGANVLTF
TRBV21-1	TRBJ1-6	CASRGGRGNSPLHF
TRBV14	TRBJ1-6	CASSLVRGGSDSPLHF
TRBV21-1	TRBJ2-7	CASSKAHREQYF
TRBV25-1	TRBJ1-1	CASSAGGQHGGTEAFF
TRBV10-3	TRBJ1-2	CAISPGSGGDINYGYTF
TRBV7-3	TRBJ1-1	CASSQATGTGVAFF
TRBV10-3	TRBJ1-2	CAVGGQPLGAGDGYTF
TRBV9	TRBJ2-4	CASSEWGPTSGNTKNIQYF
TRBV9	TRBJ1-3	CASSPEQGASGNTIYF
TRBV9	TRBJ2-7	CASSAPSSYEQYF
TRBV21-1	TRBJ1-5	CASSRADREDNQPQHF
TRBV10-3	TRBJ2-7	CAVSGTGLYEQYF
TRBV30	TRBJ1-5	CAWSTGQGVNQPQHF